The 2 T cell receptor beta chains in this list originate from one sample, sequenced in a study of OX40 agonist ivuxolimab in advanced cancers. Generated by immunoSEQ multiplex PCR, the TCRdb table keeps only in-frame clones and is missing some. The top ten hold 0.5% of the sample, which has 80,000 to 100,000 clones, around nine tenths seen once. The sample here was CD4+ or CD8+ T cells sorted from blood, taken in a trial of the OX40 agonist ivuxolimab. These receptors were obtained from an adult with an advanced solid tumor such as melanoma, head and neck, liver or kidney cancer.

The genes are TRBV7-9 and TRBJ1-1; no firm D call. CDR3 length: 13 residues. With 5 bases removed from V and 0 bases from J, the gap between germline ends came to 7 bases. Germline V lookup: CDR1 SEHNR, CDR2 FQNEAQ (reference sequence). CDR3: CASSLLMNTEAFF. DNA of the CDR3: TGTGCCAGCAGCCTCCTCATGAACACTGAAGCTTTCTTT.

The rearrangement joins TRBV7-9 to TRBJ1-4; D is ambiguous. Germline-derived CDR1 and CDR2 are SEHNR and FQNEAQ (reference sequence). V lost 0 bases, J lost 3 bases, and 11 bases lay in between. The CDR3 has 16 amino acids. This chain's CDR3 is CASSLALGRANEKLFF. The CDR3 coding sequence is TGTGCCAGCAGCTTAGCTTTGGGTAGGGCTAATGAAAAACTGTTTTTT.